This T cell receptor (beta chain) was sequenced for a study of shared clonotypes between healthy human individuals. CDR3 length equals 16 residues. Germline values: CDR1 SGDLS, CDR2 YYNGEE. V lost 3 bases, J lost 5 bases, and 10 bases stayed unmatched. Generated by immunoSEQ multiplex PCR, the TCRdb table keeps only in-frame clones and is missing some. Here the sample spans more than 2 million clones, 85% to 95% being singletons. CD45RO-negative CD8 cells positively selected for CCR7 made up the naive population, which excluded terminally differentiated effector memory CD45RA+ cells. Within Nashville, Tennessee resided all donors, each a Caucasian adult. Worth noting for this clone: Its specificity is unknown.

The study, taken as a whole, reports: For naive CD4 cells, 5% to 6.5% of clonotypes were shared across a handful of donors.

Sequencing was carried out using naive CD8+ T cells from PBMCs. This receptor was obtained from a man younger than 35 in good health. Some clones in this sample may be carry-over from other donors' samples. This chain connects TRBV9 to TRBJ2-1; 8 nucleotides line up with TRBD2. Written as DNA, the CDR3 is TGTGCCAGCAGCGAGAGCTTACTAGCGGTGGACAATGAGCAGTTCTTC. It translates to CASSESLLAVDNEQFF.